These 2 T cell receptor beta chains came from one sample sequenced in a study of naive and memory T cell subsets. Ligated cDNA underwent four rounds of PCR with nested alpha and beta constant region primers and SP2. MiXCR was run by TCRdb on the 5' RACE reads, yielding one entry per CDR3 protein. Counted here are about 62,000 distinct CDR3 sequences, more than 6% occurring once; the ten biggest clones make up under 25%. An oligonucleotide containing a UMI was ligated to the 3' end of TCR cDNA. Source of these receptors: a female donor in good health.

This clonotype was detected only a few times. The rearrangement links TRBV6-5 to TRBJ1-2; 8 bases agree with TRBD1. With V trimmed by 2 bases and J by 5 bases, 7 bases remained unmatched. Germline V gene sequence: CDR1 MNHEY, CDR2 SVGAGI. The CDR3 is made up of 15 amino acids. As DNA, the CDR3 is TGTGCCAGCAGTTACGGCGGACAGGGATCATATGGCTACACCTTC. Its protein is CASSYGGQGSYGYTF.

The gene calls are TRBV6-4 and TRBJ2-3; 7 bases match TRBD2. The V gene's germline CDR1 is MRHNA and CDR2 SNTAGT. The V segment lost 4 bases and the J segment 2 bases; nucleotides outside the gene matches: 6. This CDR3 region has 15 residues. The DNA of the CDR3 is TGTGCCAGCAGTGCCAGCGGGGAGTACACAGATACGCAGTATTTT. Translating gives CASSASGEYTDTQYF.